One and the same sample provided the 30 T cell receptor beta chains below, sequenced in a study of T-cell reconstitution after alpha-beta-depleted transplantation in children. TCRbeta library construction was performed incorporating unique molecular identifiers. TCRdb analysed the PCR reads with MiXCR anew, one entry per CDR3 protein. The sample lists under 300,000 distinct CDR3 sequences, 9% to 10% occurring once. This sample comprised PBMCs from the stem cell graft donor, obtained from the stem cell graft. The receptor source for this set is a human donor who donated a stem cell graft to a child with SCID.

This clonotype was recorded at least ten times. The rearrangement uses TRBV19 and TRBJ1-5, with a weak D call TRBD1 (5 bases). V lost 3 bases and J lost 2, with 8 bases in between. The CDR3 consists of 14 residues. Germline CDR1 LNHDA, CDR2 SQIVND (reference sequence). This CDR3 reads CASSIRDRNQPQHF. The DNA of the CDR3 is TGTGCCAGTAGTATTCGGGACCGCAATCAGCCCCAGCATTTT. Using reference TRBV19 and TRBJ1-5 for the parts outside the CDR3, the full variable domain is DGGITQSPKYLFRKEGQNVTLSCEQNLNHDAMYWYRQDPGQGLRLIYYSQIVNDFQKGDIAEGYSVSREKKESFPLTVTSAQKNPTAFYLCASSIRDRNQPQHFGDGTRLSIL.

This clonotype was observed at least ten times. The V call is TRBV27, the J call TRBJ2-2, with 8 bases fitting TRBD1. CDR3 length equals 17 residues. J gave up 8 bases and V 6 bases, and 17 bases lay outside the gene matches. Per the germline V gene, CDR1 is MNHEY and CDR2 is SMNVEV (reference sequence). The CDR3, as DNA: TGTGCCAGCAGGATCGGACAGGGATATGGTCTGGCTGGGGAGCTGTTTTTT. It codes for CASRIGQGYGLAGELFF.

This clonotype was detected many times. CDR3 bases: TGTGCCAGCAGTGGGGAGGTTGGTGAAAAACTGTTTTTT. Amino acids: CASSGEVGEKLFF. The V and J genes are TRBV2 and TRBJ1-4; D gene uncertain. Germline assignment: CDR1 SNHLY and CDR2 FYNNEI. This CDR3 has 13 amino acids. V gave up 4 bases and J gave up 7 bases, with 10 bases separating them.

This clonotype was observed a handful of times. J is TRBJ2-5 and V is TRBV3-1; D possibly corresponds to TRBD1 (6 bases). Germline values: CDR1 LGHDT, CDR2 YNNKEL (reference sequence). This CDR3 is built from 17 residues. The V end lost 0 bases, the J end lost 1 base, and 15 bases lay between the germline ends. The CDR3 bases are TGTGCCAGCAGCCAAGATGTGGCAGGGGACCTCCAAGAGACCCAGTACTTC. This translates into CASSQDVAGDLQETQYF.

Ten or more counts support this clonotype. The rearrangement uses TRBV6-5 and TRBJ2-1; 14 positions match TRBD2. After removal of 4 bases from V and 1 base from J, the junction contained 3 bases not matched to a gene. The CDR3 contains 17 residues. Germline V gene data show CDR1 as MNHEY and CDR2 as SVGAGI. CDR3 amino acids: CASSWTSGGPSYNEQFF. In nucleotides, the CDR3 is TGTGCCAGCAGTTGGACTAGCGGGGGGCCATCCTACAATGAGCAGTTCTTC.

This clonotype has only a few counts. V usage is TRBV24-1 and J usage is TRBJ2-1, with unresolved D. From germline, CDR1 is KGHDR and CDR2 SFDVKD. The CDR3 contains 15 residues. The V and J ends lost 3 bases and 7 bases respectively, with 15 bases between them. The CDR3 here is CATSDPSVRWNEQFF. The CDR3 nucleotides read TGTGCCACCAGTGATCCATCAGTTCGGTGGAATGAGCAGTTCTTC.

The chain couples TRBV7-2 to TRBJ1-5; unclear D gene. The CDR3 loop spans 14 amino acids. V lost 4 bases and J lost 7, with 14 bases in between. The germline V gene encodes CDR1 SGHTA and CDR2 FQGNSA. This CDR3 reads CASSSRPELQPQHF. The CDR3 bases are TGTGCCAGCAGCTCTCGACCGGAACTCCAGCCCCAGCATTTT.

This clonotype occurred many times. V is TRBV6-5 and J is TRBJ1-2, with D tentatively TRBD1 (6 bases). Germline-derived CDR1 and CDR2 are MNHEY and SVGAGI. V dropped 1 base and J dropped 4 bases, with 22 bases sitting between them. There are 18 residues in the CDR3. The CDR3 loop is CASSYWPGTNHGIYGYTF. CDR3 coding DNA: TGTGCCAGCAGTTACTGGCCCGGGACAAACCACGGTATCTATGGCTACACCTTC.

This clonotype was counted ten times or more. The chain links TRBV6-1 to TRBJ1-4; TRBD1 might be the D (5 bases). V dropped 11 bases and J dropped 0 bases, with 13 bases sitting between them. The CDR3 extends over 14 amino acids. Germline V lookup: CDR1 MNHNS, CDR2 SASEGT. The CDR3 DNA reads as TGTGCCGTCGGGGGGATTGCAACTAATGAAAAACTGTTTTTT. It codes for CAVGGIATNEKLFF.

At least ten counts were recorded for this clonotype. The rearrangement joins TRBV6-5 to TRBJ2-3; TRBD1 is a possible D gene (5 bases). The CDR3 spans 15 residues. V was shortened by 4 bases and J by 4 bases, with 15 bases between the two germline ends. The germline gives CDR1 MNHEY, CDR2 SVGAGI. This chain's CDR3 is CASSSGAGIADTQYF. Here the CDR3 DNA reads TGTGCCAGCAGTTCTGGGGCCGGCATTGCAGATACGCAGTATTTT.

This clonotype occurred many times. The chain links TRBV10-3 to TRBJ2-1, with no clear D. This CDR3 has 15 residues. In germline, CDR1 is ENHRY, CDR2 SYGVKD. The V and J ends lost 0 bases and 5 bases respectively, with 11 bases between them. CDR3 DNA: TGTGCCATCAGTGAGTCGAGGCAGGACCACAATGAGCAGTTCTTC. Its translation is CAISESRQDHNEQFF.

This clonotype has ten or more counts. This sequence joins TRBV5-1 and TRBJ1-1; D call uncertain. Germline V gene lookup returns CDR1 SGHRS and CDR2 YFSETQ. V lost 7 bases and J 0 bases, leaving 16 bases between the germline ends. This CDR3 spans 15 amino acids. The DNA of the CDR3 is TGCGCCAGCCGTTCTGGACGGTTGATGAACACTGAAGCTTTCTTT. Its protein is CASRSGRLMNTEAFF.

In its sample, this clonotype was seen many times. This clone may be a read error of a much larger clone one base away. This chain links TRBV9 with TRBJ2-2; D gene unclear. V dropped 2 bases and J dropped 7 bases, with 6 bases sitting between them. The CDR3 extends over 12 amino acids. Germline CDR1 reads SGDLS; CDR2 reads YYNGEE. CDR3 protein: CASSVGNGELFF. The CDR3 nucleotides read TGTGCCAGCAGCGTGGGCAACGGGGAGCTGTTTTTT.

This clonotype showed up many times. The chain combines TRBV12-3 or TRBV12-4 with TRBJ2-5; D uncertain. Trimming removed 3 bases from V and 3 bases from J, with 8 bases in between. The CDR3 runs 13 residues. In nucleotides, the CDR3 is TGTGCCAGCAGTTTCTCTTGGAAAGAGACCCAGTACTTC. The encoded protein is CASSFSWKETQYF.

This clonotype was observed many times. This rearrangement joins TRBV28 to TRBJ2-5, with D perhaps TRBD2 (5 bases). V was pared by 2 bases and J by 0 bases, with 10 bases between. The CDR3 runs 15 residues. CDR1 and CDR2 from the germline V gene are MDHEN and SYDVKM. Written as DNA, the CDR3 is TGTGCCAGCAGTTTAAAACAGCGGTACCAAGAGACCCAGTACTTC. Its translation: CASSLKQRYQETQYF.

This clonotype was observed many times. The chain couples TRBV7-3 to TRBJ1-6; D is unclear. V was cut by 5 bases and J by 0 bases, with 14 bases left in between. The CDR3 loop spans 17 amino acids. The V gene's germline CDR1 is SGHTA and CDR2 FQGTGA. CDR3 coding DNA: TGTGCCAGCAGCCGAGTAGGGAGCAGCTCCTATAATTCACCCCTCCACTTT. This gives the protein CASSRVGSSSYNSPLHF.

This clonotype was observed at least ten times. The chain links TRBV5-1 to TRBJ2-1; D is ambiguous. The CDR3 length is 15 residues. CDR1 and CDR2 from the germline V gene are SGHRS and YFSETQ. The ends were cut back, 3 bases at V and 8 bases at J, with 18 bases in the middle. This CDR3 reads CASSSTGPSTDEQFF. The CDR3 DNA follows: TGCGCCAGCAGCTCAACCGGGCCGTCGACCGATGAGCAGTTCTTC. Full variable domain (missing parts from reference TRBV5-1 and TRBJ2-1): KAGVTQTPRYLIKTRGQQVTLSCSPISGHRSVSWYQQTPGQGLQFLFEYFSETQRNKGNFPGRFSGRQFSNSRSEMNVSTLELGDSALYLCASSSTGPSTDEQFFGPGTRLTVL.

This clonotype was recorded at least ten times. This rearrangement joins TRBV5-5 to TRBJ2-2, with 10 positions matching TRBD1. The germline gives CDR1 SGHKS, CDR2 YYEKEE (reference sequence). The junction had 9 bases not matched to a gene; V was cut back by 4 bases and J by 3 bases. The CDR3 extends over 17 amino acids. DNA of the CDR3: TGTGCCAGCAGCCCCTACCCGGGACAGGGGTACACCGGGGAGCTGTTTTTT. Residues: CASSPYPGQGYTGELFF.

Ten or more counts support this clonotype. This sequence joins TRBV27 and TRBJ1-2, with D tentatively TRBD1 (5 bases). This CDR3 region has 13 residues. Germline V gives CDR1 MNHEY, CDR2 SMNVEV (reference sequence). V was shortened by 3 bases and J by 7 bases, with 12 bases between the two germline ends. The CDR3 region has the DNA TGTGCCAGCAGTTTTAGGGACTTGGGTGGCTACACCTTC. Protein product: CASSFRDLGGYTF.

This clonotype was counted at least ten times. V usage is TRBV5-1 and J usage is TRBJ2-3; D may be TRBD2 (6 bases). The germline V gene has CDR1 SGHRS and CDR2 YFSETQ. Trimming pared 3 bases from V and 0 bases from J, leaving 11 bases between. The CDR3 runs to 15 residues. CDR3 bases: TGCGCCAGCAGCTCGGTGGCGGGGAGCACAGATACGCAGTATTTT. Amino acid sequence: CASSSVAGSTDTQYF.

The table lists this clonotype with many counts. This chain joins TRBV27 and TRBJ2-3; tentatively, D is TRBD1 (6 bases). Looked up from germline, CDR1 is MNHEY and CDR2 is SMNVEV (reference sequence). V was pared by 3 bases and J by 3 bases, with 19 bases between. The CDR3 runs to 17 residues. The CDR3 DNA is TGTGCCAGCAGTTTTCGAAATTGGGGGCCAAAAACAGATACGCAGTATTTT. Translated, it gives CASSFRNWGPKTDTQYF.

This rearrangement joins TRBV7-9 to TRBJ2-1; D remains ambiguous. This CDR3 contains 12 residues. In germline, CDR1 is SEHNR, CDR2 FQNEAQ (reference sequence). Trimming left V 1 base short and J 9 bases short, with 7 bases between. This CDR3 reads CASSLGPGEQFF. The CDR3, as DNA: TGTGCCAGCAGCTTAGGGCCGGGTGAGCAGTTCTTC.

This clonotype was counted ten times or more. The chain combines TRBV6-5 with TRBJ1-2, with D hard to call. CDR1 MNHEY and CDR2 SVGAGI come from the germline V gene. The ends were cut back, 6 bases at V and 1 base at J, with 9 bases in the middle. This CDR3 is 13 amino acids long. CDR3 in DNA: TGTGCCAGCAGGGCCGGGATTAACTATGGCTACACCTTC. This translates into CASRAGINYGYTF.

This clonotype was seen only a few times. The chain links TRBV7-2 to TRBJ2-5; 9 bases are shared with TRBD1. The CDR3 runs 16 residues. The V segment lost 0 bases and the J segment 2 bases; nucleotides outside the gene matches: 4. In germline, CDR1 is SGHTA, CDR2 FQGNSA. CDR3 sequence reads: CASSLARDRGQETQYF. The CDR3 coding sequence is TGTGCCAGCAGCTTAGCGCGAGACAGGGGGCAAGAGACCCAGTACTTC.

This clonotype showed up many times. The V gene is TRBV5-1, the J gene TRBJ2-2, with 8 nucleotides matching TRBD2. CDR1 is SGHRS, CDR2 YFSETQ, per germline. V gave up 1 base and J gave up 4 bases; unmatched junction bases: 9. CDR3 length equals 17 residues. CDR3 sequence (DNA): TGCGCCAGCAGCTTGAGGCTAGCGGGCGCACTCACCGGGGAGCTGTTTTTT. Translating gives CASSLRLAGALTGELFF.

The V and J genes are TRBV5-1 and TRBJ2-2, with a tentative D call TRBD2 (5 bases). The germline V gene has CDR1 SGHRS and CDR2 YFSETQ. The CDR3 is 12 residues long. The V end lost 4 bases, the J end lost 6 bases, and 7 bases lay between the germline ends. The CDR3 DNA reads as TGCGCCAGCAGCCCCGGGGCCGGGGAGCTGTTTTTT. This sequence encodes CASSPGAGELFF.

This clonotype was found many times. This chain connects TRBV27 to TRBJ2-2; D remains unclear. CDR1 and CDR2 (germline): MNHEY, SMNVEV (reference sequence). The CDR3 is 14 residues long. The V gene lost 5 bases and the J gene lost 1 base, with 8 bases spanning the gap. CDR3 bases: TGTGCCAGCAGTCCCGCAAAGAACACCGGGGAGCTGTTTTTT. This gives the protein CASSPAKNTGELFF.

There are many counts of this clonotype. This chain joins TRBV7-2 and TRBJ2-1; D gene unclear. The ends were cut back, 1 base at V and 6 bases at J, with 13 bases in the middle. Germline CDR1 and CDR2: SGHTA and FQGNSA. The CDR3 covers 15 residues. Written as DNA, the CDR3 is TGTGCCAGCAGCTTAGGGTTGAGTGTGGGCAATGAGCAGTTCTTC. Amino acid sequence: CASSLGLSVGNEQFF. Using reference TRBV7-2 and TRBJ2-1 for the parts outside the CDR3, the full variable domain is GAGVSQSPSNKVTEKGKDVELRCDPISGHTALYWYRQSLGQGLEFLIYFQGNSAPDKSGLPSDRFSAERTGGSVSTLTIQRTQQEDSAVYLCASSLGLSVGNEQFFGPGTRLTVL.

This clonotype was seen ten or more times. The chain recombines TRBV20-1 with TRBJ1-1, with D perhaps TRBD1 (5 bases). Germline V gene sequence: CDR1 DFQATT, CDR2 SNEGSKA (reference sequence). Trimming pared 5 bases from V and 6 bases from J, leaving 10 bases between. This CDR3 is 11 amino acids long. CDR3 coding DNA: TGCAGTGCTTTAGGACAAGCTGAAGCTTTCTTT. Translated: CSALGQAEAFF.

This clonotype was seen many times. The chain links TRBV20-1 to TRBJ2-7, with 7 positions matching TRBD1. CDR1 and CDR2 (germline): DFQATT, SNEGSKA (reference sequence). The CDR3 is 15 residues long. Losses at the gene ends were 5 bases for V and 3 bases for J; bases not matched to a gene: 13. This CDR3 is CSALPDRSNIYEQYF. As DNA, the CDR3 is TGCAGTGCTCTACCGGACAGGTCGAACATCTACGAGCAGTACTTC.